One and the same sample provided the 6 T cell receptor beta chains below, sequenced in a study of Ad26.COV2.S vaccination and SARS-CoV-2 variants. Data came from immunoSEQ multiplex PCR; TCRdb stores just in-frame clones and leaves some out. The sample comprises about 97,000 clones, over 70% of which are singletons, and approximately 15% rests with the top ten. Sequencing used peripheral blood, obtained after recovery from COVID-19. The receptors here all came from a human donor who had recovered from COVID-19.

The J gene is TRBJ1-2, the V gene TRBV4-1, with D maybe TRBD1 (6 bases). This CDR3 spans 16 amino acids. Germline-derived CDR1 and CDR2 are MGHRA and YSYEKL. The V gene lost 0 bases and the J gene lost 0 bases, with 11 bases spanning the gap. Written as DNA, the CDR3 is TGCGCCAGCAGCCAAGATTCAGCAGGGGCTAACTATGGCTACACCTTC. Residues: CASSQDSAGANYGYTF.

The CDR3 sequence: CASSYSGETLHF. CDR3 bases: TGTGCCAGCAGTTATTCGGGAGAAACCCTCCACTTT. J is TRBJ1-6 and V is TRBV6-6; D not certain. This CDR3 comprises 12 residues. Deletions cut 3 bases from V and 14 bases from J, with 11 bases between. Germline assignment: CDR1 MNHNY and CDR2 SVGAGI (reference sequence).

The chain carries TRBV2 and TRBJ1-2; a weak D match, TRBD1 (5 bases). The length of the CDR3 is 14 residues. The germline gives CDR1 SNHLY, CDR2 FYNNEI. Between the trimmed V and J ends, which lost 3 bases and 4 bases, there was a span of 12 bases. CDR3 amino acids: CASSDEGRSYGYTF. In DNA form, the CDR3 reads TGTGCCAGCAGTGATGAGGGACGGAGCTATGGCTACACCTTC. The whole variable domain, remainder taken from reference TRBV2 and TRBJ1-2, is EPEVTQTPSHQVTQMGQEVILRCVPISNHLYFYWYRQILGQKVEFLVSFYNNEISEKSEIFDDQFSVERPDGSNFTLKIRSTKLEDSAMYFCASSDEGRSYGYTFGSGTRLTVV.

The CDR3 is CASSPGQEKSGANVLTF. CDR3 DNA: TGTGCCAGCTCACCGGGGCAGGAAAAGTCTGGGGCCAACGTCCTGACTTTC. The rearrangement uses TRBV18 and TRBJ2-6; TRBD1 is a possible D gene (5 bases). CDR1 and CDR2 from the germline V gene are KGHSH and LQKENI. Between the trimmed V and J ends, which lost 3 bases and 1 base, there was a span of 13 bases. This CDR3 is 17 amino acids long.

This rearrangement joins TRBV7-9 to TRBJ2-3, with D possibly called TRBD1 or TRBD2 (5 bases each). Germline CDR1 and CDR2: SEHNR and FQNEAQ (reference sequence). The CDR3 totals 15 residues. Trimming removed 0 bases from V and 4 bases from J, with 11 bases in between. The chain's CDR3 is CASSLAGVRADTQYF. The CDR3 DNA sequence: TGTGCCAGCAGCTTAGCGGGGGTCCGTGCAGATACGCAGTATTTT.

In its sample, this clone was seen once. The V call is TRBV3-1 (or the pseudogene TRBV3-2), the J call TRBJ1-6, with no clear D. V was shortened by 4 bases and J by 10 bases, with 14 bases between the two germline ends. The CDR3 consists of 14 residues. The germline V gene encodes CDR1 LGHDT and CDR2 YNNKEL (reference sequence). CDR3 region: CASSLPSVGSPLHF. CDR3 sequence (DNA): TGTGCCAGCAGCCTACCGTCGGTGGGATCACCCCTCCACTTT.